The 18 T cell receptor beta chains in this list originate from one sample, sequenced in a study of blood T cell repertoires in COVID-19. Assay used: immunoSEQ multiplex PCR; TCRdb lists only in-frame clones, some missing. The sample consists of approximately 160,000 clones, 80% to 95% of them appearing once. Sequences were obtained from peripheral blood. Receptors originate from an older woman with COVID-19, enrolled during active disease.

The CDR3 DNA reads as TGCGCCAGCAGGAATCGACAGGGTAGCGAAAAACTGTTTTTT. Its protein product is CASRNRQGSEKLFF. The gene calls are TRBV5-1 and TRBJ1-4; TRBD1 matches 7 bases. The V gene's germline CDR1 is SGHRS and CDR2 YFSETQ. The V gene end was trimmed by 5 bases and the J gene end by 8 bases; junction bases not matched to a gene: 9. This CDR3 contains 14 residues.

The chain employs TRBV5-1 and TRBJ1-2; tentatively, D is TRBD1 (6 bases). The length of the CDR3 is 14 residues. The V end lost 4 bases, the J end lost 0 bases, and 10 bases lay between the germline ends. The germline gives CDR1 SGHRS, CDR2 YFSETQ. CDR3 sequence reads: CASSERTANYGYTF. DNA of the CDR3: TGCGCCAGCAGCGAGAGGACAGCTAACTATGGCTACACCTTC. The full variable domain, completed using reference TRBV5-1 and TRBJ1-2, is KAGVTQTPRYLIKTRGQQVTLSCSPISGHRSVSWYQQTPGQGLQFLFEYFSETQRNKGNFPGRFSGRQFSNSRSEMNVSTLELGDSALYLCASSERTANYGYTFGSGTRLTVV.

This chain connects TRBV9 to TRBJ2-3; 9 bases line up with TRBD1. The length of the CDR3 is 16 residues. The V segment lost 3 bases and the J segment 1 base; nucleotides outside the gene matches: 6. Germline V CDR1 and CDR2: SGDLS, YYNGEE. CDR3 sequence reads: CASSATRDRGTDTQYF. The CDR3 DNA sequence: TGTGCCAGCAGCGCAACCCGGGACAGGGGCACAGATACGCAGTATTTT.

This chain uses TRBV4-3 with TRBJ2-3, with D perhaps TRBD2 (6 bases). The CDR3 has 15 residues. The V gene lost 3 bases and the J gene lost 6 bases, with 16 bases spanning the gap. Germline assignment: CDR1 LGHNA and CDR2 YSLEER. The CDR3 coding sequence is TGCGCCAGCAGCCATCTCTTGTCGAGCGGGGATACGCAGTATTTT. It yields the protein CASSHLLSSGDTQYF.

V is TRBV11-2 and J is TRBJ2-2, with TRBD1 matching 8 bases. This CDR3 is built from 16 residues. Germline V CDR1 and CDR2: SGHAT, FQNNGV. Trimming took 2 bases from V and 4 from J; bases not matched to a gene: 6. The CDR3 loop is CASSLSQGAATGELFF. CDR3 DNA: TGTGCCAGCAGCTTAAGCCAGGGGGCGGCCACCGGGGAGCTGTTTTTT.

The rearrangement uses TRBV9 and TRBJ1-2; perhaps TRBD1 as D (6 bases). Deletions cut 3 bases from V and 2 bases from J, with 20 bases between. The CDR3 is 17 residues long. Germline V gene lookup returns CDR1 SGDLS and CDR2 YYNGEE. The CDR3: CASSAVQSRGQNYGYTF. The CDR3 nucleotides read TGTGCCAGCAGCGCCGTTCAATCCAGGGGTCAGAACTATGGCTACACCTTC.

V is TRBV28 and J is TRBJ2-1, with D maybe TRBD2 (7 bases). Germline V lookup: CDR1 MDHEN, CDR2 SYDVKM. The V end was cut by 5 bases, the J end by 6 bases, with 17 bases between. CDR3 size: 15 residues. Here the CDR3 DNA reads TGTGCCAGCAGTCAAGGGGGGGACCCCTTCAATGAGCAGTTCTTC. Translated, it gives CASSQGGDPFNEQFF.

This clone was counted once. The V gene is TRBV24-1, the J gene TRBJ1-5, with D maybe TRBD1 (5 bases). Per the germline V gene, CDR1 is KGHDR and CDR2 is SFDVKD. The CDR3 spans 15 residues. With 4 bases removed from V and 10 bases from J, the gap between germline ends came to 19 bases. The CDR3 DNA sequence: TGTGCCACCAGTGAACCTAGACCAGGGCTCTGTCCCCAGCATTTT. Translating it yields CATSEPRPGLCPQHF.

The V gene is TRBV11-3, the J gene TRBJ1-1; the D is unclear. In germline, CDR1 is SGHNT, CDR2 YENEEA. The CDR3 spans 13 residues. The V gene lost 7 bases and the J gene lost 4 bases, with 13 bases spanning the gap. The DNA of the CDR3 is TGTGCCAGCAAAGCAAGCCCCGGCACTGAAGCTTTCTTT. Protein sequence: CASKASPGTEAFF.

This clone was seen just once. V and J are TRBV28 and TRBJ1-1, with unresolved D. The CDR3 consists of 13 residues. Looked up from germline, CDR1 is MDHEN and CDR2 is SYDVKM. Trimming left V 3 bases short and J 1 base short, with 6 bases between. CDR3 in amino acids: CASSFRSNTEAFF. CDR3 bases: TGTGCCAGCAGTTTCAGGTCGAACACTGAAGCTTTCTTT.

J is TRBJ2-5 and V is TRBV27, with unresolved D. Germline assignment: CDR1 MNHEY and CDR2 SMNVEV (reference sequence). This CDR3 comprises 15 residues. With 5 bases removed from V and 0 bases from J, the gap between germline ends came to 13 bases. This CDR3 reads CASSQRLHHQETQYF. DNA of the CDR3: TGTGCCAGCAGTCAACGACTCCACCACCAAGAGACCCAGTACTTC.

This chain links TRBV19 with TRBJ2-2; 8 bases fit TRBD1. The CDR3 spans 16 residues. V gave up 7 bases and J gave up 2 bases; unmatched junction bases: 9. Germline CDR1 is LNHDA and CDR2 is SQIVND (reference sequence). The CDR3 reads CASNPDRARNTGELFF. CDR3 DNA sequence: TGTGCCAGTAACCCGGACAGGGCGCGAAACACCGGGGAGCTGTTTTTT.

The chain has TRBV7-2 and TRBJ1-5; D is possibly TRBD1 (5 bases). The germline V gene has CDR1 SGHTA and CDR2 FQGNSA. The CDR3 totals 13 residues. V lost 8 bases and J 6 bases, leaving 14 bases between the germline ends. Written as DNA, the CDR3 is TGTGCCAGCCATGTGGGGGGAAGTCAGCCCCAGCATTTT. Its protein is CASHVGGSQPQHF.

V is TRBV5-1 and J is TRBJ2-3; maybe TRBD1 (6 bases). Germline lookup yields CDR1 SGHRS and CDR2 YFSETQ. V was pared by 0 bases and J by 0 bases, with 8 bases between. The CDR3 has 15 residues. The CDR3 DNA sequence: TGCGCCAGCAGCTTGGACAGGGTGAGCACAGATACGCAGTATTTT. It specifies CASSLDRVSTDTQYF.

CDR3 region: CSVAGGGETQYF. The CDR3 DNA reads as TGCAGCGTTGCAGGGGGCGGAGAGACCCAGTACTTC. The chain links TRBV29-1 to TRBJ2-5; 8 bases line up with TRBD1. Unmatched junction bases numbered 2, after V lost 4 bases and J lost 4 bases. Germline CDR1 SQVTM, CDR2 ANQGSEA. The CDR3 loop spans 12 amino acids.

J is TRBJ1-4 and V is TRBV5-1, with 10 nucleotides matching TRBD1. Germline trimming cut 4 bases from V and 7 bases from J; bases unmatched to any gene: 10. From germline, CDR1 is SGHRS and CDR2 YFSETQ. This CDR3 comprises 16 residues. The CDR3 nucleotides are TGCGCCAGCAGCCCAGGTTCCGGGACAGGGGTTGAAAAACTGTTTTTT. As protein: CASSPGSGTGVEKLFF.

As DNA, the CDR3 is TGTGCCAGCAGCTCCCGCGCAGGGGGCTACTATGGCTACACCTTC. It encodes CASSSRAGGYYGYTF. The rearrangement uses TRBV28 and TRBJ1-2; TRBD1 agrees at 8 bases. This CDR3 spans 15 amino acids. V shed 6 bases, J shed 3 bases, and the junction held 9 bases outside the gene matches. Looked up from germline, CDR1 is MDHEN and CDR2 is SYDVKM.

This clone came up a few times. The chain links TRBV12-5 to TRBJ1-2; a possible D gene is TRBD1 (5 bases). Deletions cut 5 bases from V and 8 bases from J, with 15 bases between. CDR1 and CDR2 (germline): LGHNT, FRNRAP. The CDR3 extends over 13 amino acids. The CDR3 region is CASGTNQGGGYTF. CDR3 DNA sequence: TGTGCTAGTGGTACGAATCAGGGAGGCGGCTACACCTTC.